This TCR beta chain was captured by sequencing in a study of sequential checkpoint blockade in melanoma. Study information: Both treatment sequences were followed by maintenance nivolumab.

The treatment: randomized to nivolumab then ipilimumab (arm A) or the reverse (arm B). Patients had received no earlier DNA-damaging chemotherapy. Live CD3+CD8+ CD19− CD56− cells were sorted from PBMCs. The CDR3 length is 14 residues. J lost 5 bases, V lost 4 bases, and 5 bases had no gene match. The germline gives CDR1 MNHEY, CDR2 SMNVEV (reference sequence). Clones were sequenced by immunoSEQ multiplex PCR, and TCRdb holds only the in-frame ones, with some missing. The profile shows roughly 18,000 clones, about 66% of them singletons. The clonotype comes from a human donor with melanoma. The chain employs TRBV27 and TRBJ2-5; 9 nucleotides line up with TRBD2. The sample was CD8+ T cells sorted from blood (inferred from file names), taken from a patient given nivolumab and ipilimumab in sequence. CDR3 sequence reads: CASSWGLARETQYF. Written as DNA, the CDR3 is TGTGCCAGCAGTTGGGGACTAGCCCGGGAGACCCAGTACTTC.